The source of this TCR beta chain is a study of TIL therapy for anti-PD-1-resistant metastatic lung cancer. Study background: Most patients had lung adenocarcinoma.

Per the germline V gene, CDR1 is SEHNR and CDR2 is FQNEAQ (reference sequence). This CDR3 is 14 amino acids long. Trimming left V 1 base short and J 4 bases short, with 11 bases between. Noted time point: pre-treatment sample, taken before nivolumab and TIL therapy. The immunoSEQ assay was v3. Libraries were sequenced to 2 million to 2.5 million read pairs (survey) or roughly 4.5-6.5 million (deep). The data were produced by immunoSEQ multiplex PCR, yet TCRdb's version contains in-frame clones alone and is incomplete. The sample records approximately 50,000 clones, over 75% being singletons. The sequencing used blood, collected at baseline. The V gene is TRBV7-9, the J gene TRBJ2-7, with D uncertain. The source of this sequence is a person aged 25 to 80 with non-small cell lung cancer. CDR3 in DNA: TGTGCCAGCAGCTTAGAGGAGACACGATACGAGCAGTACTTC. It yields the protein CASSLEETRYEQYF.